A selection of T cell receptor beta chains follows, all from one sample in a study of shared clonotypes between healthy human individuals. Sequencing used immunoSEQ multiplex PCR; TCRdb keeps in-frame clones, though not all of them. This repertoire shows about 2 million clones, about 95% found once; its top ten account for less than 1.5%. Sequenced sample: naive CD8+ T cells sorted from blood. The receptors stem from a man between 18 and 35 years old in good health. Both conserved end residues are part of each CDR3. The D gene is left open where the match is weak. Clone sizes are given selectively: once, few, many, or a class where the clone is expanded.

CDR3aa: CASSFIPGINNQPQHF
CDR3nt: TGCGCCAGCAGTTTCATTCCAGGGATTAACAATCAGCCCCAGCATTTT
j_gene: TRBJ1-5
abundance: -
d_gene: -
v_gene: TRBV10-1

CDR3aa: CASSIYGYQPQHF
CDR3nt: TGTGCCAGTAGTATATATGGATATCAGCCCCAGCATTTT
j_gene: TRBJ1-5
abundance: once
d_gene: -
v_gene: TRBV19

CDR3aa: CASSISSGAPEAFF
CDR3nt: TGTGCCAGTAGTATTAGTTCAGGGGCCCCTGAAGCTTTCTTT
j_gene: TRBJ1-1
abundance: -
d_gene: -
v_gene: TRBV19

CDR3aa: CASSQDGNYGYTF
CDR3nt: TGTGCCAGCAGCCAGGACGGTAACTATGGCTACACCTTC
j_gene: TRBJ1-2
abundance: -
d_gene: -
v_gene: TRBV14

CDR3aa: CASSQRLGATMKDTQYF
CDR3nt: TGCGCCAGCAGCCAACGACTCGGGGCCACAATGAAAGATACGCAGTATTTT
j_gene: TRBJ2-3
abundance: -
d_gene: -
v_gene: TRBV4-1

CDR3aa: CASGRQAYEQYF
CDR3nt: TGTGCCAGCGGCCGACAGGCCTACGAGCAGTACTTC
j_gene: TRBJ2-7
abundance: -
d_gene: -
v_gene: TRBV11-2

CDR3aa: CASSLSGGPAETQYF
CDR3nt: TGCGCCAGCAGCTTGAGCGGGGGACCGGCAGAGACCCAGTACTTC
j_gene: TRBJ2-5
abundance: -
d_gene: TRBD2
v_gene: TRBV5-1

CDR3aa: CASSRLGITDTQYF
CDR3nt: TGTGCCAGCTCAAGGCTTGGGATCACAGATACGCAGTATTTT
j_gene: TRBJ2-3
abundance: -
d_gene: -
v_gene: TRBV27

CDR3aa: CASSTLWTGTYEQYF
CDR3nt: TGTGCCAGTAGCACCCTGTGGACAGGGACCTACGAGCAGTACTTC
j_gene: TRBJ2-7
abundance: -
d_gene: TRBD1
v_gene: TRBV19

CDR3aa: CASSFSRASRVDEQFF
CDR3nt: TGTGCCAGCAGCTTTTCTCGGGCCTCAAGGGTGGATGAGCAGTTCTTC
j_gene: TRBJ2-1
abundance: -
d_gene: -
v_gene: TRBV9

CDR3aa: CSVEDRDRGVGYEQYF
CDR3nt: TGCAGCGTTGAAGACAGGGACAGGGGGGTGGGCTACGAGCAGTACTTC
j_gene: TRBJ2-7
abundance: -
d_gene: TRBD1
v_gene: TRBV29-1

CDR3aa: CASSLGQGPYEQYF
CDR3nt: TGTGCCAGCAGCCTTGGTCAGGGCCCTTACGAGCAGTACTTC
j_gene: TRBJ2-7
abundance: -
d_gene: -
v_gene: TRBV27

CDR3aa: CAIRQGNSYEQYF
CDR3nt: TGTGCCATCAGACAGGGTAACTCCTACGAGCAGTACTTC
j_gene: TRBJ2-7
abundance: -
d_gene: -
v_gene: TRBV10-3

CDR3aa: CASSLVVAGYTDTQYF
CDR3nt: TGTGCCAGCAGCTTAGTAGTGGCAGGGTACACAGATACGCAGTATTTT
j_gene: TRBJ2-3
abundance: -
d_gene: -
v_gene: TRBV7-9

CDR3aa: CASSRTGSSTDTQYF
CDR3nt: TGTGCCAGCAGCCGGACAGGGTCTAGCACAGATACGCAGTATTTT
j_gene: TRBJ2-3
abundance: -
d_gene: TRBD1
v_gene: TRBV7-3

CDR3aa: CASSPWSRELENTIYF
CDR3nt: TGTGCCAGTAGCCCGTGGTCCCGGGAGTTGGAAAACACCATATATTTT
j_gene: TRBJ1-3
abundance: -
d_gene: -
v_gene: TRBV19

CDR3aa: CASSPPPWTSGRSDEQYF
CDR3nt: TGTGCCAGCAGCCCGCCACCTTGGACTAGCGGGAGGTCTGACGAGCAGTACTTC
j_gene: TRBJ2-7
abundance: once
d_gene: TRBD2
v_gene: TRBV7-9

CDR3aa: CASSFGDMGANVLTF
CDR3nt: TGTGCCAGCAGCTTTGGGGACATGGGGGCCAACGTCCTGACTTTC
j_gene: TRBJ2-6
abundance: -
d_gene: -
v_gene: TRBV5-6

CDR3aa: CAISEERGETQYF
CDR3nt: TGTGCCATCAGTGAGGAACGGGGAGAGACCCAGTACTTC
j_gene: TRBJ2-5
abundance: once
d_gene: -
v_gene: TRBV10-3

CDR3aa: CAWGVTNTEAFF
CDR3nt: TGTGCCTGGGGAGTTACGAACACTGAAGCTTTCTTT
j_gene: TRBJ1-1
abundance: once
d_gene: -
v_gene: TRBV30

CDR3aa: CASWGLAGSYEQYF
CDR3nt: TGTGCCAGCTGGGGACTAGCGGGGTCCTACGAGCAGTACTTC
j_gene: TRBJ2-7
abundance: -
d_gene: TRBD2
v_gene: TRBV27

CDR3aa: CASSWGTGGTGELFF
CDR3nt: TGTGCCAGCAGCTGGGGGACAGGTGGCACCGGGGAGCTGTTTTTT
j_gene: TRBJ2-2
abundance: -
d_gene: TRBD1
v_gene: TRBV5-6

CDR3aa: CASSYLRWSEAFF
CDR3nt: TGTGCCAGCAGTTACCTCAGATGGTCTGAAGCTTTCTTT
j_gene: TRBJ1-1
abundance: -
d_gene: -
v_gene: TRBV6-5

CDR3aa: CASSVRQGNTGELFF
CDR3nt: TGTGCCAGCAGCGTAAGACAGGGAAACACCGGGGAGCTGTTTTTT
j_gene: TRBJ2-2
abundance: -
d_gene: TRBD1
v_gene: TRBV13

CDR3aa: CASSPWTGEREKLFF
CDR3nt: TGTGCCAGCAGTCCCTGGACAGGGGAGCGTGAAAAACTGTTTTTT
j_gene: TRBJ1-4
abundance: -
d_gene: TRBD1
v_gene: TRBV27

CDR3aa: CASSRTGGGYEQYF
CDR3nt: TGTGCCAGCAGCCGCACAGGGGGTGGATACGAGCAGTACTTC
j_gene: TRBJ2-7
abundance: once
d_gene: TRBD1
v_gene: TRBV28

CDR3aa: CASSPNTGLGASYEQYF
CDR3nt: TGTGCCAGCAGCCCAAATACAGGGCTAGGAGCATCCTACGAGCAGTACTTC
j_gene: TRBJ2-7
abundance: -
d_gene: -
v_gene: TRBV5-4

CDR3aa: CASSLMSGDTQYF
CDR3nt: TGTGCCAGCAGCTTAATGTCGGGGGATACGCAGTATTTT
j_gene: TRBJ2-3
abundance: -
d_gene: -
v_gene: TRBV7-6

CDR3aa: CASTLEAGGAYGYTF
CDR3nt: TGTGCCAGCACCCTAGAGGCAGGGGGGGCCTATGGCTACACCTTC
j_gene: TRBJ1-2
abundance: once
d_gene: TRBD1
v_gene: TRBV7-6

CDR3aa: CAISASSGPADTQYF
CDR3nt: TGTGCCATCAGTGCAAGTTCCGGGCCTGCAGATACGCAGTATTTT
j_gene: TRBJ2-3
abundance: -
d_gene: -
v_gene: TRBV10-3

CDR3aa: CASSYAGGQPQHF
CDR3nt: TGTGCCAGCAGTTATGCAGGGGGCCAGCCCCAGCATTTT
j_gene: TRBJ1-5
abundance: -
d_gene: TRBD1
v_gene: TRBV6-5

CDR3aa: CASSTSIYNEQFF
CDR3nt: TGTGCCAGCAGTACCTCCATCTACAATGAGCAGTTCTTC
j_gene: TRBJ2-1
abundance: -
d_gene: -
v_gene: TRBV6-5

CDR3aa: CASSLAGGADTQYF
CDR3nt: TGTGCCAGCAGCTTAGCGGGAGGGGCAGATACGCAGTATTTT
j_gene: TRBJ2-3
abundance: -
d_gene: TRBD2
v_gene: TRBV6-5

CDR3aa: CASSPPGIRGSNTEAFF
CDR3nt: TGTGCCAGCAGTCCCCCCGGCATTCGGGGATCTAACACTGAAGCTTTCTTT
j_gene: TRBJ1-1
abundance: -
d_gene: -
v_gene: TRBV27

CDR3aa: CASSKKPRGRVPRYEQYF
CDR3nt: TGTGCCAGCAGCAAAAAGCCCCGGGGGCGCGTTCCCCGCTACGAGCAGTACTTC
j_gene: TRBJ2-7
abundance: -
d_gene: -
v_gene: TRBV21-1

CDR3aa: CASSELAGENTGELFF
CDR3nt: TGTGCCAGCAGTGAGTTAGCGGGCGAGAACACCGGGGAGCTGTTTTTT
j_gene: TRBJ2-2
abundance: -
d_gene: TRBD2
v_gene: TRBV2

CDR3aa: CASSAWGTYEQYF
CDR3nt: TGTGCCAGCAGTGCGTGGGGGACCTACGAGCAGTACTTC
j_gene: TRBJ2-7
abundance: -
d_gene: -
v_gene: TRBV6-1

CDR3aa: CASSGFSDTQYF
CDR3nt: TGTGCCAGCAGCGGGTTTTCCGATACGCAGTATTTT
j_gene: TRBJ2-3
abundance: -
d_gene: -
v_gene: TRBV5-6

CDR3aa: CASSQEPGQYTGELFF
CDR3nt: TGCGCCAGCAGCCAAGAGCCGGGACAGTACACCGGGGAGCTGTTTTTT
j_gene: TRBJ2-2
abundance: -
d_gene: TRBD1
v_gene: TRBV4-1

CDR3aa: CASTDQETQYF
CDR3nt: TGCGCCAGCACTGATCAAGAGACCCAGTACTTC
j_gene: TRBJ2-5
abundance: -
d_gene: -
v_gene: TRBV10-2

CDR3aa: CASTQSPSRDEQFF
CDR3nt: TGTGCCAGCACCCAAAGCCCCTCGCGGGATGAGCAGTTCTTC
j_gene: TRBJ2-1
abundance: -
d_gene: -
v_gene: TRBV13

CDR3aa: CASSQDTLAQSYEQYF
CDR3nt: TGCGCCAGCAGCCAAGATACACTAGCGCAATCCTACGAGCAGTACTTC
j_gene: TRBJ2-7
abundance: -
d_gene: TRBD2
v_gene: TRBV4-3

CDR3aa: CASSLAGELFF
CDR3nt: TGCGCCAGCAGCTTGGCCGGGGAGCTGTTTTTT
j_gene: TRBJ2-2
abundance: -
d_gene: -
v_gene: TRBV5-1

CDR3aa: CASSLLTGGDQETQYF
CDR3nt: TGTGCCAGCAGTTTATTGACAGGGGGTGATCAAGAGACCCAGTACTTC
j_gene: TRBJ2-5
abundance: -
d_gene: TRBD1
v_gene: TRBV27

CDR3aa: CASSLGPAENTGELFF
CDR3nt: TGTGCCAGCAGCTTAGGGCCAGCGGAGAACACCGGGGAGCTGTTTTTT
j_gene: TRBJ2-2
abundance: -
d_gene: -
v_gene: TRBV7-9

CDR3aa: CSVVADRSYGELFF
CDR3nt: TGCAGCGTGGTGGCCGACAGATCTTACGGGGAGCTGTTTTTT
j_gene: TRBJ2-2
abundance: -
d_gene: -
v_gene: TRBV29-1

CDR3aa: CSTTGTPMYF
CDR3nt: TGCAGCACCACCGGGACCCCAATGTACTTC
j_gene: TRBJ1-2
abundance: -
d_gene: -
v_gene: TRBV29-1

CDR3aa: CASSLTGETLDNEQFF
CDR3nt: TGTGCCAGCAGCCTAACTGGGGAAACGTTGGACAATGAGCAGTTCTTC
j_gene: TRBJ2-1
abundance: -
d_gene: -
v_gene: TRBV7-3

CDR3aa: CASSKVQGATNEKLFF
CDR3nt: TGTGCCAGTAGTAAGGTGCAGGGTGCAACTAATGAAAAACTGTTTTTT
j_gene: TRBJ1-4
abundance: -
d_gene: -
v_gene: TRBV19

CDR3aa: CASSQGLAGQETQYF
CDR3nt: TGCGCCAGCAGCCAAGGCCTAGCGGGACAAGAGACCCAGTACTTC
j_gene: TRBJ2-5
abundance: -
d_gene: TRBD2
v_gene: TRBV4-1

CDR3aa: CASQGRRAYEQYF
CDR3nt: TGTGCCAGCCAGGGTCGGCGGGCCTACGAGCAGTACTTC
j_gene: TRBJ2-7
abundance: once
d_gene: -
v_gene: TRBV27

CDR3aa: CASSLRGDPPRGEQYF
CDR3nt: TGTGCCAGCAGTCTAAGGGGGGACCCCCCGCGGGGAGAGCAGTACTTC
j_gene: TRBJ2-7
abundance: once
d_gene: -
v_gene: TRBV2

CDR3aa: CASSPLGGSDYGYTF
CDR3nt: TGTGCCAGCAGTCCCCTGGGGGGATCCGATTATGGCTACACCTTC
j_gene: TRBJ1-2
abundance: -
d_gene: -
v_gene: TRBV27